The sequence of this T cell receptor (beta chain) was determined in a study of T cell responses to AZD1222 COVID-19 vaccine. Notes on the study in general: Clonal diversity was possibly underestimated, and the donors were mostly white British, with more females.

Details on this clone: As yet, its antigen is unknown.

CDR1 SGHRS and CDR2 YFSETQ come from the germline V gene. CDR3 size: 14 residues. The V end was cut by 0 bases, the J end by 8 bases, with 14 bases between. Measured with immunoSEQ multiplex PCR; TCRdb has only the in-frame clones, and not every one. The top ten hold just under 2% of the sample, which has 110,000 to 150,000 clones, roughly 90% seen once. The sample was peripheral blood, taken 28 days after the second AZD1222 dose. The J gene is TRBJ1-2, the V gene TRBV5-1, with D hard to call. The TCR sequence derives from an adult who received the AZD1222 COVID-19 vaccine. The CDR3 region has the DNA TGCGCCAGCAGCTTGGCGGGGTTACGCGAGGGCTACACCTTC. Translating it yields CASSLAGLREGYTF.